A single sample gave rise to the 13 T cell receptor beta chains below, sequenced in a study of blood T cell repertoires in COVID-19. The table came from immunoSEQ multiplex PCR; TCRdb's copy has only in-frame clones and leaves some out. The sample comprises 390,000 or so clones, about 83% of which are singletons, and roughly 10% rests with the top ten. The sequencing input was PBMCs or T cells enriched from blood (not recorded which). The receptors come from a woman aged 45 to 65 who had recovered from COVID-19.

The rearrangement joins TRBV10-2 to TRBJ1-5, with 7 positions matching TRBD1. The V segment lost 8 bases and the J segment 3 bases; nucleotides outside the gene matches: 10. Germline assignment: CDR1 WSHSY and CDR2 SAAADI. This CDR3 is 15 amino acids long. CDR3 bases: TGCGCCAGCCAAACACAGGGGTTGGCCAATCAGCCCCAGCATTTT. This gives the protein CASQTQGLANQPQHF.

The gene calls are TRBV29-1 and TRBJ2-1; tentative D call: TRBD1 (5 bases). The CDR3 length is 11 residues. The V gene lost 4 bases and the J gene lost 9 bases, with 10 bases spanning the gap. Germline-derived CDR1 and CDR2 are SQVTM and ANQGSEA. CDR3: CSVVGELEQFF. Here the CDR3 DNA reads TGCAGCGTTGTAGGGGAACTTGAGCAGTTCTTC.

The chain couples TRBV3-1 (or the pseudogene TRBV3-2) to TRBJ2-1; 7 bases fit TRBD2. J gave up 5 bases and V 6 bases, and 13 bases lay outside the gene matches. The CDR3 covers 16 residues. The germline CDR1 and CDR2 sequences are LGHDT and YNNKEL (reference sequence). The CDR3 DNA is TGTGCCAGCAGGCCTCCCCGAGGACTAGGGCACAATGAGCAGTTCTTC. It codes for CASRPPRGLGHNEQFF.

The chain has TRBV5-1 and TRBJ1-5; the match to TRBD1 covers 7 bases. Trimming took 7 bases from V and 2 from J; bases not matched to a gene: 30. Germline loops: CDR1 SGHRS, CDR2 YFSETQ. The CDR3 extends over 22 amino acids. CDR3 residues: CASGSYDQLYRQGMKGNQPQHF. Written as DNA, the CDR3 is TGCGCCAGCGGATCTTACGACCAATTATACAGACAGGGAATGAAGGGCAATCAGCCCCAGCATTTT.

J is TRBJ1-1 and V is TRBV7-9; D is perhaps TRBD1 (6 bases). V lost 3 bases to trimming and J lost 11 bases, with 10 bases between them. This CDR3 is 11 amino acids long. Germline V gene data show CDR1 as SEHNR and CDR2 as FQNEAQ (reference sequence). The CDR3 loop is CASSFEGDAFF. CDR3 nucleotide sequence: TGTGCCAGCAGCTTTGAGGGGGATGCTTTCTTT.

J is TRBJ2-2 and V is TRBV7-3, with 7 positions matching TRBD1. Germline lookup yields CDR1 SGHTA and CDR2 FQGTGA. This CDR3 comprises 13 residues. V shed 5 bases, J shed 5 bases, and the junction held 2 bases outside the gene matches. This CDR3 is CASSRQGTGELFF. The CDR3 region has the DNA TGTGCCAGCAGCCGACAGGGTACCGGGGAGCTGTTTTTT.

The chain has TRBV9 and TRBJ1-1; D remains ambiguous. Trimming took off 0 bases at V and 3 bases at J, with 9 bases between the two ends. CDR1 is SGDLS and CDR2 is YYNGEE in the germline V gene. The CDR3 is made up of 14 amino acids. In nucleotides, the CDR3 is TGTGCCAGCAGCGTAGGGGCCGGGGACACTGAAGCTTTCTTT. This translates into CASSVGAGDTEAFF.

The V gene is TRBV5-1, the J gene TRBJ1-1, with D perhaps TRBD1 (5 bases). The CDR3 runs 19 residues. The germline gives CDR1 SGHRS, CDR2 YFSETQ. V was clipped by 3 bases and J by 1 base, with 25 bases between them. The CDR3 sequence is CASSSEGLRQGPRNTEAFF. The CDR3 bases are TGCGCCAGCAGCTCTGAAGGGCTTAGGCAGGGCCCCCGGAACACTGAAGCTTTCTTT.

This clone was recorded a few times. The rearrangement links TRBV4-1 to TRBJ2-2; weak D call: TRBD2 (5 bases). CDR1 MGHRA and CDR2 YSYEKL come from the germline V gene. This CDR3 is built from 15 residues. Trimming left V 4 bases short and J 4 bases short, with 13 bases between. The CDR3 region has the DNA TGCGCCAGCAGCCCGTCGATGGGGAGCACCGGGGAGCTGTTTTTT. This sequence encodes CASSPSMGSTGELFF.

A few counts support this clone. This chain uses TRBV2 with TRBJ1-2, with unresolved D. The CDR3 is made up of 14 amino acids. Germline V gene data show CDR1 as SNHLY and CDR2 as FYNNEI. Trimming pared 5 bases from V and 0 bases from J, leaving 10 bases between. CDR3 protein: CASSREGPNYGYTF. The CDR3 DNA follows: TGTGCCAGCAGTCGGGAGGGTCCTAACTATGGCTACACCTTC.

This clone was counted a single time. V gene TRBV28 combines with J gene TRBJ1-1; possibly TRBD1 for D (6 bases). This CDR3 is built from 15 residues. Deletions cut 5 bases from V and 5 bases from J, with 18 bases between. CDR1 is MDHEN, CDR2 SYDVKM, per germline. CDR3 protein: CASSPTTGFETEAFF. CDR3 DNA: TGTGCCAGCAGTCCTACCACAGGGTTTGAGACTGAAGCTTTCTTT.

The chain recombines TRBV5-1 with TRBJ1-1; 8 bases map to TRBD1. The CDR3 extends over 18 amino acids. V shed 2 bases and J 1 base; nucleotides not matched to a gene: 13. Germline loops: CDR1 SGHRS, CDR2 YFSETQ. The CDR3 is CASSLIIAATGENTEAFF. In DNA, the CDR3 is TGCGCCAGCAGCTTAATTATCGCTGCGACAGGGGAGAACACTGAAGCTTTCTTT.

This clone was picked up many times. The chain carries TRBV7-2 and TRBJ1-2, with D uncertain. The ends were cut back, 2 bases at V and 8 bases at J, with 9 bases in the middle. The germline CDR1 and CDR2 sequences are SGHTA and FQGNSA. The CDR3 consists of 12 residues. CDR3 DNA: TGTGCCAGCAGCTTAATGAGTGCCGGCTACACCTTC. The encoded protein is CASSLMSAGYTF.